The 21 T cell receptor beta chains presented below share a single source sample, sequenced in a study of blood T cell repertoires in COVID-19. Assay used: immunoSEQ multiplex PCR; TCRdb lists only in-frame clones, some missing. This sample has approximately 270,000 clones, with 70% to 90% found just once. The sequenced sample consisted of peripheral blood. These receptors all come from a woman aged 70 to 79 with acute or convalescent COVID-19.

This rearrangement joins TRBV25-1 to TRBJ1-2; 7 positions match TRBD1. The germline gives CDR1 MGHDK, CDR2 SYGVNS. The ends lost 2 bases at V and 8 bases at J; junction bases unmatched: 5. The CDR3 loop spans 13 amino acids. CDR3 region: CASSEPTGKGYTF. The CDR3 DNA follows: TGTGCCAGCAGTGAACCGACAGGGAAGGGCTACACCTTC.

The chain is built from TRBV5-5 and TRBJ1-2; TRBD1 aligns across 7 bases. V shed 3 bases and J 4 bases; nucleotides not matched to a gene: 6. Germline CDR1 and CDR2: SGHKS and YYEKEE (reference sequence). This CDR3 has 14 residues. The CDR3 region is CASSSTGIGYGYTF. The CDR3 nucleotides read TGTGCCAGCAGCTCGACAGGGATCGGCTATGGCTACACCTTC.

V gene TRBV28 combines with J gene TRBJ1-1, with D tentatively TRBD1 (6 bases). This CDR3 contains 14 residues. Germline CDR1 MDHEN, CDR2 SYDVKM. The V end was cut by 6 bases, the J end by 4 bases, with 15 bases between. CDR3 DNA: TGTGCCAGCAGCCCAGGGGTGGTAGGCACTGAAGCTTTCTTT. Amino acid sequence: CASSPGVVGTEAFF.

The CDR3 region has the DNA TGTGCCAGCAGACGGGGGTGGACCCTTTCTGAATATGGCTACACCTTC. The encoded protein is CASRRGWTLSEYGYTF. V and J are TRBV27 and TRBJ1-2; perhaps TRBD1 as D (5 bases). From germline, CDR1 is MNHEY and CDR2 SMNVEV (reference sequence). This CDR3 has 16 amino acids. V lost 6 bases to trimming and J lost 5 bases, with 22 bases between them.

This clone has a handful of counts. V is TRBV4-1 and J is TRBJ2-6, with TRBD1 identical over 9 bases. Germline V gives CDR1 MGHRA, CDR2 YSYEKL. This CDR3 region has 15 residues. V was clipped by 4 bases and J by 2 bases; unmatched bases: 0. The CDR3 region is CASSRTGAGANVLTF. In DNA, the CDR3 is TGCGCCAGCAGCCGGACAGGGGCTGGGGCCAACGTCCTGACTTTC.

The sample holds a few counts of this clone. This rearrangement joins TRBV7-9 to TRBJ1-2; weak D call: TRBD1 (6 bases). The V gene lost 1 base and the J gene lost 6 bases, with 9 bases spanning the gap. Germline V CDR1 and CDR2: SEHNR, FQNEAQ (reference sequence). The CDR3 extends over 13 amino acids. For the CDR3, the DNA is TGTGCCAGCAGCTTAGTGACAGGTGATGGCTACACCTTC. This sequence encodes CASSLVTGDGYTF.

The V call is TRBV6-4, the J call TRBJ2-3, with TRBD1 identical over 9 bases. CDR3 length equals 13 residues. Trimming cost V 6 bases and J 14 bases; bases outside gene matches: 12. Germline assignment: CDR1 MRHNA and CDR2 SNTAGT. The CDR3 DNA reads as TGTGCCAGCAGCGAAACAGGGGGCTCGCAGACGTATTTT. Protein sequence: CASSETGGSQTYF.

CDR3 residues: CASSSTDRGWKTNEKLFF. DNA of the CDR3: TGTGCCAGCAGCTCCACGGACAGGGGGTGGAAGACTAATGAAAAACTGTTTTTT. The V call is TRBV7-8, the J call TRBJ1-4, with 10 nucleotides matching TRBD1. V shed 4 bases, J shed 2 bases, and the junction held 10 bases outside the gene matches. The CDR3 covers 18 residues. Germline V lookup: CDR1 SGHVS, CDR2 FQNEAQ.

This clone was seen a few times. This chain connects TRBV18 to TRBJ1-4; a possible D gene is TRBD1 (6 bases). Trimming took off 3 bases at V and 8 bases at J, with 10 bases between the two ends. Germline V gene sequence: CDR1 KGHSH, CDR2 LQKENI. The CDR3 extends over 13 amino acids. The CDR3 sequence is CASSPQGKEKLFF. The DNA of the CDR3 is TGTGCCAGCTCACCGCAGGGGAAAGAAAAACTGTTTTTT.

This clone was seen a single time. The chain has TRBV5-1 and TRBJ2-7; D is perhaps TRBD1 (6 bases). The germline V gene encodes CDR1 SGHRS and CDR2 YFSETQ. The CDR3 length is 15 residues. With 3 bases removed from V and 3 bases from J, the gap between germline ends came to 16 bases. The CDR3: CASSYGQSLGYEQYF. The CDR3 nucleotides are TGCGCCAGCAGCTACGGACAGTCTCTCGGCTACGAGCAGTACTTC. The full variable domain, in which reference TRBV5-1 and TRBJ2-7 provide the parts outside the CDR3, is KAGVTQTPRYLIKTRGQQVTLSCSPISGHRSVSWYQQTPGQGLQFLFEYFSETQRNKGNFPGRFSGRQFSNSRSEMNVSTLELGDSALYLCASSYGQSLGYEQYFGPGTRLTVT.

V usage is TRBV19 and J usage is TRBJ1-6, with 7 bases aligning to TRBD1. The length of the CDR3 is 16 residues. CDR1 is LNHDA and CDR2 is SQIVND in the germline V gene (reference sequence). Trimming at V came to 10 bases and at J to 1 base, leaving 10 bases not matched to a gene. CDR3 in amino acids: CATRPGGRSYNSPLHF. The DNA for the CDR3 is TGTGCCACCAGACCAGGGGGAAGGTCCTATAATTCACCCCTCCACTTT.

The chain recombines TRBV4-1 with TRBJ2-3, with 9 bases that match TRBD2. Germline CDR1 reads MGHRA; CDR2 reads YSYEKL. J lost 2 bases, V lost 1 base, and 1 base had no gene match. This CDR3 spans 15 amino acids. For the CDR3, the DNA is TGCGCCAGCAGCCAAGCTAGCGGGGACACAGATACGCAGTATTTT. It yields the protein CASSQASGDTDTQYF.

The chain joins TRBV3-1 (or the pseudogene TRBV3-2) to TRBJ2-1; 9 bases fit TRBD2. In germline, CDR1 is LGHDT, CDR2 YNNKEL (reference sequence). There are 17 residues in the CDR3. The J segment lost 5 bases and the V segment lost 1 base, leaving 9 bases of the junction unmatched. In DNA, the CDR3 is TGTGCCAGCAGCCAAGCCCCTCGACTAGCGGCCCACAATGAGCAGTTCTTC. This encodes CASSQAPRLAAHNEQFF.

The genes are TRBV5-1 and TRBJ2-5; TRBD1 aligns across 9 bases. CDR1 SGHRS and CDR2 YFSETQ come from the germline V gene. The CDR3 length is 15 residues. V trimming: 5 bases; J trimming: 1 base; junction bases outside the gene matches: 6. CDR3 in DNA: TGCGCCAGCAGGGGGGGACAGGGACCCCAAGAGACCCAGTACTTC. It encodes CASRGGQGPQETQYF.

This clone has only a few counts. The chain couples TRBV5-5 to TRBJ1-4, with D possibly matching TRBD1 (6 bases). The CDR3 runs 12 residues. Germline CDR1 and CDR2: SGHKS and YYEKEE (reference sequence). Trimming took 4 bases from V and 13 from J, leaving 14 bases between them. The chain's CDR3 is CASSLYRDGLFF. The CDR3 nucleotides read TGTGCCAGCAGCCTTTACAGGGACGGACTGTTTTTT. Using reference TRBV5-5 and TRBJ1-4 for the parts outside the CDR3, the full variable domain is DAGVTQSPTHLIKTRGQQVTLRCSPISGHKSVSWYQQVLGQGPQFIFQYYEKEERGRGNFPDRFSARQFPNYSSELNVNALLLGDSALYLCASSLYRDGLFFGSGTQLSVL.

A single count supports this clone. This rearrangement joins TRBV11-2 to TRBJ2-1, with D possibly matching TRBD1 (6 bases). The length of the CDR3 is 13 residues. CDR1 is SGHAT, CDR2 FQNNGV, per germline. Trimming pared 3 bases from V and 10 bases from J, leaving 13 bases between. The DNA of the CDR3 is TGTGCCAGCAGCTTCCGCAGGGGCTGGGAGCAGTTCTTC. Encoded protein: CASSFRRGWEQFF.

The chain carries TRBV12-3 or TRBV12-4 and TRBJ2-1; 8 nucleotides align to TRBD2. The CDR3 contains 13 residues. V trimming: 6 bases; J trimming: 5 bases; junction bases outside the gene matches: 3. CDR3 nucleotides: TGTGCCAGCAGCGGACTAGCAGACAATGAGCAGTTCTTC. Translated: CASSGLADNEQFF.

This clone was counted only a few times. The CDR3: CASRRDGGVGTEAFF. The CDR3, as DNA: TGTGCCAGCCGCCGGGACGGAGGGGTGGGCACTGAAGCTTTCTTT. This chain uses TRBV6-2 or TRBV6-3 with TRBJ1-1; weak D call: TRBD1 (5 bases). The length of the CDR3 is 15 residues. Trimming stripped 8 bases from V and 4 bases from J, with 20 bases between. Germline CDR1 reads MNHEY; CDR2 reads SVGEGT.

The chain combines TRBV10-1 with TRBJ1-1, with a possible D match to TRBD1 (6 bases). Trimming removed 5 bases from V and 4 bases from J, with 17 bases in between. CDR1 is WNHNN, CDR2 SYGVQD, per germline (reference sequence). This CDR3 comprises 15 residues. This CDR3 is CASSRYTGMGTEAFF. DNA for the CDR3: TGCGCCAGCAGTCGGTACACAGGGATGGGCACTGAAGCTTTCTTT.

V usage is TRBV24-1 and J usage is TRBJ2-5; D is possibly TRBD2 (5 bases). Germline loops: CDR1 KGHDR, CDR2 SFDVKD. This CDR3 contains 14 residues. Trimming removed 3 bases from V and 2 bases from J, with 9 bases in between. CDR3 amino acids: CATSDHDYQETQYF. CDR3 coding DNA: TGTGCCACCAGTGATCACGACTATCAAGAGACCCAGTACTTC.

This clone was recorded only once. The V and J genes are TRBV5-1 and TRBJ2-3, with TRBD2 matching over 12 bases. The CDR3 is made up of 17 amino acids. Germline-derived CDR1 and CDR2 are SGHRS and YFSETQ. Losses at the gene ends were 4 bases for V and 2 bases for J; bases not matched to a gene: 8. The CDR3 here is CASSLQTSGGLTDTQYF. The CDR3 region has the DNA TGCGCCAGCAGCCTGCAGACTAGCGGGGGCCTCACAGATACGCAGTATTTT. Supplemented by reference TRBV5-1 and TRBJ2-3, the full variable domain reads KAGVTQTPRYLIKTRGQQVTLSCSPISGHRSVSWYQQTPGQGLQFLFEYFSETQRNKGNFPGRFSGRQFSNSRSEMNVSTLELGDSALYLCASSLQTSGGLTDTQYFGPGTRLTVL.